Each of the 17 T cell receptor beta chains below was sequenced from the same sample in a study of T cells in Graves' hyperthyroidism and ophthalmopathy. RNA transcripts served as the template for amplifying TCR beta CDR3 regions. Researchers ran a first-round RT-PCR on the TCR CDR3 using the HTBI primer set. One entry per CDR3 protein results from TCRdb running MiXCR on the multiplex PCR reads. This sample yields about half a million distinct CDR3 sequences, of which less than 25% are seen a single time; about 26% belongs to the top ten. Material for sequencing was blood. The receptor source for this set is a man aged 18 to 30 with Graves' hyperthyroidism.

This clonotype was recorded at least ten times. The DNA for the CDR3 is TGTGCCAGCAGCCGCAACATCCGACAGGGATCTGAAGCTTTCTTT. Translated: CASSRNIRQGSEAFF. The V gene is TRBV7-2, the J gene TRBJ1-1, with TRBD1 identical over 7 bases. Germline CDR1 SGHTA, CDR2 FQGNSA. With V trimmed by 5 bases and J by 6 bases, 12 bases remained unmatched. The CDR3 spans 15 residues. Complete variable domain (other parts from reference TRBV7-2 and TRBJ1-1): GAGVSQSPSNKVTEKGKDVELRCDPISGHTALYWYRQSLGQGLEFLIYFQGNSAPDKSGLPSDRFSAERTGGSVSTLTIQRTQQEDSAVYLCASSRNIRQGSEAFFGQGTRLTVV.

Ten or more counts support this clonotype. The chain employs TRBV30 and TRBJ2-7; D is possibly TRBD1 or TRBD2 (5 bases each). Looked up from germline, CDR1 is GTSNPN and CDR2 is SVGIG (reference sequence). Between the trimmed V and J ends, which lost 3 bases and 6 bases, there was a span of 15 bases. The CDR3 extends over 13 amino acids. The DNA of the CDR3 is TGTGCCTGGAGCGGAGTTGGGGCGGGCGAGCAGTACTTC. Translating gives CAWSGVGAGEQYF.

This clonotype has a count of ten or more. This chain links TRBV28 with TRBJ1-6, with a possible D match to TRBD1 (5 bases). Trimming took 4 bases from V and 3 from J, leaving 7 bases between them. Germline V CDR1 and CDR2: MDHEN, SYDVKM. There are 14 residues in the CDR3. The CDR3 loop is CASSSDSYNSPLHF. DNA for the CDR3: TGTGCCAGCAGTTCCGACAGCTATAATTCACCCCTCCACTTT.

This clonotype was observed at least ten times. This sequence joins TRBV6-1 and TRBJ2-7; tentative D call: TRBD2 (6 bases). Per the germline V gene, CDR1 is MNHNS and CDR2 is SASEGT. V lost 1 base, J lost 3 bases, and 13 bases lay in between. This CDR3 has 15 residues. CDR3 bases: TGTGCCAGCAGTGAAGGGCGGGGAGGCCTCTACGAGCAGTACTTC. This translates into CASSEGRGGLYEQYF.

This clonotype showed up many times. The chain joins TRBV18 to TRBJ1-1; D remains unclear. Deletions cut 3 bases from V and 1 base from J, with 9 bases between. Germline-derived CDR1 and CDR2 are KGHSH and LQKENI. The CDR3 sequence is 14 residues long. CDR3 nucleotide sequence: TGTGCCAGCTCACCTCTGGCCTCGAACACTGAAGCTTTCTTT. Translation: CASSPLASNTEAFF.

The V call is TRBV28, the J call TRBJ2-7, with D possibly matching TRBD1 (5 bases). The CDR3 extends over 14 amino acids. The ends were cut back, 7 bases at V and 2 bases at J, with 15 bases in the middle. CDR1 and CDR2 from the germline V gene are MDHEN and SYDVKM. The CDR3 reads CASTRPRQTYEQYF. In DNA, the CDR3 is TGTGCCAGCACCCGGCCTCGACAGACCTACGAGCAGTACTTC.

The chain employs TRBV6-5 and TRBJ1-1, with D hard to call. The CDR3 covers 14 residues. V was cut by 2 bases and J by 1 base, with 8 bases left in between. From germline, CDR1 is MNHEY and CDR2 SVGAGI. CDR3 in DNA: TGTGCCAGCAGTTACGCAGGAACGAACACTGAAGCTTTCTTT. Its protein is CASSYAGTNTEAFF.

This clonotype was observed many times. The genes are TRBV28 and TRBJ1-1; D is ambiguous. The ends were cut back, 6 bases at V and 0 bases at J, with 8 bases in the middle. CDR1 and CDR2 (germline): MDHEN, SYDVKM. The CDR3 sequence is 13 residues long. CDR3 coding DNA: TGTGCCAGCAGAGTACCCATGAACACTGAAGCTTTCTTT. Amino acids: CASRVPMNTEAFF.

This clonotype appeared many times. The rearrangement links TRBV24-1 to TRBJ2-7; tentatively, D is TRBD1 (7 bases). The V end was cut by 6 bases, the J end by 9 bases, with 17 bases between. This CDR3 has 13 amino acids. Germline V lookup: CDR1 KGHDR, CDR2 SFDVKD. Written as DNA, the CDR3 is TGTGCCACCAGTCGGGACTCGGACAGGCGGCAGTACTTC. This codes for CATSRDSDRRQYF.

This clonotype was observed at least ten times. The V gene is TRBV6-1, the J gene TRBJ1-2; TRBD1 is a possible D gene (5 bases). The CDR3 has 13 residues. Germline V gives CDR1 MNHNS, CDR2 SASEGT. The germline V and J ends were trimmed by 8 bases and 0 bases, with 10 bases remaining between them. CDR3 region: CASARGANYGYTF. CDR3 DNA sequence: TGTGCCAGCGCTCGGGGGGCTAACTATGGCTACACCTTC.

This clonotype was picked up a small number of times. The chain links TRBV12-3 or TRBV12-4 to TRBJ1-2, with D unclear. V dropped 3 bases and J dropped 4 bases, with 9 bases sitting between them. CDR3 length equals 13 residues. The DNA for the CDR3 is TGTGCCAGCAGTTTTCGGGAACCCTATGGCTACACCTTC. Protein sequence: CASSFREPYGYTF.

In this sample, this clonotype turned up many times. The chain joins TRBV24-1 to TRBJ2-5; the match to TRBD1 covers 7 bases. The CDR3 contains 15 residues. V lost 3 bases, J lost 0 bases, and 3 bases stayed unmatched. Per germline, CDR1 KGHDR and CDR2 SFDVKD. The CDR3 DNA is TGTGCCACCAGTGATACGACAGGGTACCAAGAGACCCAGTACTTC. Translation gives CATSDTTGYQETQYF.

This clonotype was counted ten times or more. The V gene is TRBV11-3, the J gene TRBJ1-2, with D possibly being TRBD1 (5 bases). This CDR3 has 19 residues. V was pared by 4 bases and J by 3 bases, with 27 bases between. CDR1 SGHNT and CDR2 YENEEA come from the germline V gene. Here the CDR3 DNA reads TGTGCCAGCAGCTCCTTGAGACGGGGGTTCGATGGAAAGGACTATGGCTACACCTTC. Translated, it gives CASSSLRRGFDGKDYGYTF.

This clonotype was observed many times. The CDR3 nucleotides read TGCGCCAGCAGTGAGCCGGACAGGGGGTGGCATAGCAATCAGCCCCAGCATTTT. Translation: CASSEPDRGWHSNQPQHF. V is TRBV10-1 and J is TRBJ1-5, with 10 bases fitting TRBD1. The trim removed 2 bases at V and 0 bases at J, leaving 7 bases unmatched. The CDR3 consists of 18 residues. Germline V gives CDR1 WNHNN, CDR2 SYGVQD (reference sequence).

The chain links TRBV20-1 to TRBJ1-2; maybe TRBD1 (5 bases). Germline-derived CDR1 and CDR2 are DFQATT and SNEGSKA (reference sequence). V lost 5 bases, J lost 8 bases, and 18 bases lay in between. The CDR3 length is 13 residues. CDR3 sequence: CSAPRESTMGYTF. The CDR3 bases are TGCAGTGCTCCCAGGGAGTCAACTATGGGCTACACCTTC.

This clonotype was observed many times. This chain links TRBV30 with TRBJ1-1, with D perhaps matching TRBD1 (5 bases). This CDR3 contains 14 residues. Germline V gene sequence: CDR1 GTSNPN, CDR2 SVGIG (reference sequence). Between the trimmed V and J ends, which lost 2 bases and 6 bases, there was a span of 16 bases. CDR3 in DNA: TGTGCCTGGAGTTTTGACAGTGTAAGGCCTGAAGCTTTCTTT. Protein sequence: CAWSFDSVRPEAFF.

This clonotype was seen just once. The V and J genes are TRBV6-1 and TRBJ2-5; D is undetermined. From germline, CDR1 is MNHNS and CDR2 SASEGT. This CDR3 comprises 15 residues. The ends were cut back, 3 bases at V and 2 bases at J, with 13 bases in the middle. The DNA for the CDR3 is TGTGCCAGCAGTGAGGTACCCAACCCGCAAGAGACCCAGTACTTC. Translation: CASSEVPNPQETQYF.